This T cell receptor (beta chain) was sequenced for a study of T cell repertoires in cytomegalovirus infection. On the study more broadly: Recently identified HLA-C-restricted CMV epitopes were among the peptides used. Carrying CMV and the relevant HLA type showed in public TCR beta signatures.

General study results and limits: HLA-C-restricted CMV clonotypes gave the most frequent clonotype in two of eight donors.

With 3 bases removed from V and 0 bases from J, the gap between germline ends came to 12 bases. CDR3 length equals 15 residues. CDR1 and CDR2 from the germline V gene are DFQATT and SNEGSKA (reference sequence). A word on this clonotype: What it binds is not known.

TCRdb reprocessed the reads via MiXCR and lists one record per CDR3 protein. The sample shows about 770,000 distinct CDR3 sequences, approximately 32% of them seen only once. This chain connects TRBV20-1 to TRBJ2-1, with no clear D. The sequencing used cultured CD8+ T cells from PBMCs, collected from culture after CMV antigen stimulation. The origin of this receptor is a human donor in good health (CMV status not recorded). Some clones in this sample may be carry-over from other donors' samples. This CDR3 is CSARETRSSYNEQFF. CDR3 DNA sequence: TGCAGTGCTAGGGAGACTCGAAGCTCCTACAATGAGCAGTTCTTC.